This T cell receptor (beta chain) is drawn from a study of T cells of healthy individuals. CDR3 size: 15 residues. Germline assignment: CDR1 SNHLY and CDR2 FYNNEI. V dropped 6 bases and J dropped 5 bases, with 17 bases sitting between them. From the 5' RACE reads, TCRdb called clonotypes with MiXCR, one entry per CDR3 protein. The sample yields tens of thousands of distinct CDR3 sequences, about a sixth seen once. This clonotype was picked up a small number of times. This chain uses TRBV2 with TRBJ1-5, with D uncertain. The TCR comes from a human donor in good health. CDR3 nucleotide sequence: TGTGCCAGCAGAGGACTGCGGAGGCTGGATCAGCCCCAGCATTTT. Translating gives CASRGLRRLDQPQHF. The full variable domain, its missing parts supplied by reference TRBV2 and TRBJ1-5, is EPEVTQTPSHQVTQMGQEVILRCVPISNHLYFYWYRQILGQKVEFLVSFYNNEISEKSEIFDDQFSVERPDGSNFTLKIRSTKLEDSAMYFCASRGLRRLDQPQHFGDGTRLSIL.